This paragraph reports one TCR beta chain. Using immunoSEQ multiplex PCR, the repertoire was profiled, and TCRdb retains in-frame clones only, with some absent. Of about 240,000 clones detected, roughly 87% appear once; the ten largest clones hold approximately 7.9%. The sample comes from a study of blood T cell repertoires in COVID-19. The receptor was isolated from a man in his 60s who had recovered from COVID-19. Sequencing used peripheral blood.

CDR3 amino acids: CASSLAEPPYEQYF. The CDR3 bases are TGTGCCAGCAGCTTAGCGGAGCCCCCCTACGAGCAGTACTTC. This chain joins TRBV7-8 and TRBJ2-7; no definite D call. This CDR3 is built from 14 residues. With 0 bases removed from V and 2 bases from J, the gap between germline ends came to 8 bases. The germline V gene has CDR1 SGHVS and CDR2 FQNEAQ.